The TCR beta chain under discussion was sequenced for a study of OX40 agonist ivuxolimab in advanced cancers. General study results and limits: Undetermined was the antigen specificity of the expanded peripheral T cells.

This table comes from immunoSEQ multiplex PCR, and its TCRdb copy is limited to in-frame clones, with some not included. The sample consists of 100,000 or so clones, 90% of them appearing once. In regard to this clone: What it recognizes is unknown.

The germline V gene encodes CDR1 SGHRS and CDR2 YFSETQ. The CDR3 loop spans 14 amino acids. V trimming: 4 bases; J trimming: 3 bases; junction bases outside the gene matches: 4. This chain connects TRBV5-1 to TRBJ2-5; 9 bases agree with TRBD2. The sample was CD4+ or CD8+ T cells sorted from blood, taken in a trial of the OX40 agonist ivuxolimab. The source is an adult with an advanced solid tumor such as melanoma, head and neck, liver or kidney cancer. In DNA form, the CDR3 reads TGCGCCAGCAGCCGAATAGCGGGGGAAGAGACCCAGTACTTC. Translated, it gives CASSRIAGEETQYF.